The sequence of this T cell receptor beta chain was determined in a study of blood T cell repertoires in COVID-19. With 3 bases removed from V and 0 bases from J, the gap between germline ends came to 8 bases. CDR1 is SNHLY and CDR2 is FYNNEI in the germline V gene. The CDR3 spans 14 residues. The repertoire was sequenced with immunoSEQ multiplex PCR; TCRdb's copy has only in-frame clones and lacks some. The sample contains a few hundred thousand clones, 87% of which appear only once. The gene calls are TRBV2 and TRBJ1-2; unclear D gene. The sequence came from a woman aged 25 to 39 with COVID-19, enrolled during active disease. Material: peripheral blood. As DNA, the CDR3 is TGTGCCAGCAGTGACCAGCGTACTAACTATGGCTACACCTTC. It encodes CASSDQRTNYGYTF.